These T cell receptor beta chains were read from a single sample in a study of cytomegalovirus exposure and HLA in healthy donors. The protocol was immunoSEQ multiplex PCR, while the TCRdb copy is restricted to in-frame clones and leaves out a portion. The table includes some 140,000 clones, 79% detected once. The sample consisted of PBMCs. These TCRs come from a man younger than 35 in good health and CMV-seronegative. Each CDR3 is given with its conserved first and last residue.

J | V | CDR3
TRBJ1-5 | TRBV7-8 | CASSLFDRAADQPQHF
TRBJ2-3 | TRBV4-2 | CASSQGQGAITDTQYF
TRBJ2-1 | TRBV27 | CASSRAGANNEQFF
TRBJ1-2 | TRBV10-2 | CASSEGGEDGYTF
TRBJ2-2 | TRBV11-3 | CASRLRTGVDTGELFF
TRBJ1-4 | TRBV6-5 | CASSLSGSNEKLFF
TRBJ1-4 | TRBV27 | CASSPQGTNEKLFF
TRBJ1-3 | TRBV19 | CASSIDRVGVSGNTIYF
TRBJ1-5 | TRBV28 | CASSSGGAIANQPQHF
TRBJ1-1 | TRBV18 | CASSPKSTRDTEAFF
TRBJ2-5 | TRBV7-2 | CASSVRTSDQETQYF
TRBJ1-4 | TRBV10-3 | CAISELSWEEGEKLFF
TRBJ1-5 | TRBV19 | CASSTTGGPYSNQPQHF
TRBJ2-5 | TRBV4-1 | CASSQVRRGETQYF
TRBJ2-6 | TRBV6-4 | CASSPGQISGANVLTF
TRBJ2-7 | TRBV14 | CASSQGQVGYEQYF
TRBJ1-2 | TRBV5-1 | CASSPGTGGYDGYTF
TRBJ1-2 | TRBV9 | CASSGPPGSYGYTF
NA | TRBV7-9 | CASSLEGGDEQYF
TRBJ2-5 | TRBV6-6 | CASSYRGETQYF
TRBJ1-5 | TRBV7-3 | CASSSMGRNQPQHF
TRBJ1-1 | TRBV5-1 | CASSPGGRENTEAFF
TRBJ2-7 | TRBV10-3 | CAISVRLKGETYEQYF
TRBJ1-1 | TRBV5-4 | CASSWGGPNIMNTEAFF
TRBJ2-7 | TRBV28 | CASSLVGYEQYF
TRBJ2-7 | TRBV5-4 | CASSSPTSGDPTYEQYF
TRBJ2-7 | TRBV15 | CATSRGRTGPYEQYF
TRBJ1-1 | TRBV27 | CASTPQGTGIMNTEAFF
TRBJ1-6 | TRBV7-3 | CASSRGTAGNSPLHF
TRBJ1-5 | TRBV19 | CASSEVGYSNQPQHF
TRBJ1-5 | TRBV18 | CASSRDNSNQPQHF